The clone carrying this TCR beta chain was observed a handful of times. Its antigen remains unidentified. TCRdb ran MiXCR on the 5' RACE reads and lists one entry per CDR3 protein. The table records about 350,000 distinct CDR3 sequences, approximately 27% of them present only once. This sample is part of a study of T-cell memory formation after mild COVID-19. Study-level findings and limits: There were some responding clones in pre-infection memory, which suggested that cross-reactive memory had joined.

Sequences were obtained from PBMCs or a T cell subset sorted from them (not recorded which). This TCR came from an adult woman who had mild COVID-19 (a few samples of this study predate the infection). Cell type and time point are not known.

CDR3 sequence reads: CASSRTAIRENTEAFF. CDR3 DNA sequence: TGCGCCAGCAGCCGTACCGCTATTCGAGAGAACACTGAAGCTTTCTTT. J is TRBJ1-1 and V is TRBV4-1, with no clear D. V was shortened by 4 bases and J by 1 base, with 16 bases between the two germline ends. The CDR3 contains 16 residues. CDR1 is MGHRA and CDR2 is YSYEKL in the germline V gene.